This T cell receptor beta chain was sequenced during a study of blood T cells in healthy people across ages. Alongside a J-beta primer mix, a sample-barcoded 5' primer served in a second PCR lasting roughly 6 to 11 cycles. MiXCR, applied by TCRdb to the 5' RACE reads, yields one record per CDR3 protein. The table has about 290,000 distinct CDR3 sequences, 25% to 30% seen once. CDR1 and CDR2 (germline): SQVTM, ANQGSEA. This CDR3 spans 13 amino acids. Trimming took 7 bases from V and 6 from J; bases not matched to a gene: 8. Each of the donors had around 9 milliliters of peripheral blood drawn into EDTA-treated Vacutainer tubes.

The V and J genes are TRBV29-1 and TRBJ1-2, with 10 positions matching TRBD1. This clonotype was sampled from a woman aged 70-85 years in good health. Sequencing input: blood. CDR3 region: CSAEGTGVHGYTF. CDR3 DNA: TGCAGCGCCGAGGGGACAGGGGTTCATGGCTACACCTTC.